A single sample is the source of the 19 T cell receptor beta chains below, sequenced in a study of blood T cell repertoires in COVID-19. Assay: immunoSEQ multiplex PCR; the TCRdb copy retains only in-frame clones and omits some. The sample has approximately 190,000 clones, roughly 90% seen once. Sequencing input: peripheral blood. Receptors were obtained from a woman between 40 and 55 years old who had recovered from COVID-19.

This clone was counted a single time. In DNA, the CDR3 is TGTGCCAGCTCACCACCGGAATACAGGGGGGATACGCAGTATTTT. Translation: CASSPPEYRGDTQYF. This chain links TRBV18 with TRBJ2-3; 8 nucleotides align to TRBD1. There are 15 residues in the CDR3. V shed 0 bases and J 6 bases; nucleotides not matched to a gene: 5. The germline V gene encodes CDR1 KGHSH and CDR2 LQKENI.

The chain links TRBV19 to TRBJ2-4, with 8 bases fitting TRBD1. Trimming cost V 5 bases and J 0 bases; bases outside gene matches: 9. This CDR3 is 17 amino acids long. From germline, CDR1 is LNHDA and CDR2 SQIVND (reference sequence). The DNA for the CDR3 is TGTGCCAGTAGTCCTTGGACAGGGCGACTAGCCAAAAACATTCAGTACTTC. This encodes CASSPWTGRLAKNIQYF.

The J gene is TRBJ2-3, the V gene TRBV24-1; 15 positions agree with TRBD2. This CDR3 has 19 amino acids. Germline CDR1 KGHDR, CDR2 SFDVKD. With V trimmed by 4 bases and J by 7 bases, 14 bases remained unmatched. CDR3 DNA sequence: TGTGCCACCAGTGACCGTAGGACTAGCGGGAGGGCTGTCATAAATACGCAGTATTTT. This gives the protein CATSDRRTSGRAVINTQYF.

The J gene is TRBJ1-4, the V gene TRBV4-2, with a tentative D call TRBD1 (5 bases). V lost 0 bases and J 7 bases, leaving 15 bases between the germline ends. Germline lookup yields CDR1 LGHNA and CDR2 YNFKEQ. The CDR3 runs 16 residues. The CDR3 loop is CASSQDHGQGGEKLFF. The CDR3 nucleotides read TGTGCCAGCAGCCAAGATCACGGGCAGGGTGGTGAAAAACTGTTTTTT.

J is TRBJ2-7 and V is TRBV30; D might be TRBD2 (5 bases). With 1 base removed from V and 1 base from J, the gap between germline ends came to 14 bases. From germline, CDR1 is GTSNPN and CDR2 SVGIG (reference sequence). The CDR3 has 15 amino acids. The CDR3 DNA reads TGTGCCTGGAGTGCCAGACTAACTAGGTCCTACGAGCAGTACTTC. It specifies CAWSARLTRSYEQYF.

This chain connects TRBV6-1 to TRBJ2-7, with a possible D match to TRBD2 (6 bases). V was cut by 0 bases and J by 1 base, with 10 bases left in between. The CDR3 runs 15 residues. The germline V gene has CDR1 MNHNS and CDR2 SASEGT. The DNA of the CDR3 is TGTGCCAGCAGTGAAGCGCGGGACGGATCCTACGAGCAGTACTTC. This codes for CASSEARDGSYEQYF.

V and J are TRBV4-3 and TRBJ1-1; D remains ambiguous. The CDR3 length is 15 residues. V was pared by 1 base and J by 4 bases, with 13 bases between. In germline, CDR1 is LGHNA, CDR2 YSLEER. The CDR3 DNA reads as TGCGCCAGCAGCCAAGGGTCCGGGGTCGGCACTGAAGCTTTCTTT. It codes for CASSQGSGVGTEAFF.

The rearrangement links TRBV6-6 to TRBJ1-6; D unclear. The CDR3 length is 14 residues. CDR1 is MNHNY and CDR2 is SVGAGI in the germline V gene (reference sequence). V was shortened by 5 bases and J by 5 bases, with 10 bases between the two germline ends. As DNA, the CDR3 is TGTGCCAGCAGTCCGACACGAAATAATTCACCCCTCCACTTT. Amino acid sequence: CASSPTRNNSPLHF.

The chain carries TRBV7-2 and TRBJ2-2; 8 bases map to TRBD2. This CDR3 has 15 residues. V shed 4 bases, J shed 1 base, and the junction held 2 bases outside the gene matches. Germline CDR1 is SGHTA and CDR2 is FQGNSA. This chain's CDR3 is CASSSLAGNTGELFF. CDR3 sequence (DNA): TGTGCCAGCAGCTCCCTAGCGGGGAACACCGGGGAGCTGTTTTTT.

V and J are TRBV19 and TRBJ2-6; the match to TRBD1 covers 8 bases. Trimming removed 5 bases from V and 4 bases from J; junction bases left unmatched: 7. The CDR3 is made up of 16 amino acids. The germline CDR1 and CDR2 sequences are LNHDA and SQIVND (reference sequence). CDR3 protein: CASSDQGAGGANVLTF. In DNA form, the CDR3 reads TGTGCCAGTAGTGATCAGGGGGCAGGCGGGGCCAACGTCCTGACTTTC.

This clone was counted a single time. The V and J genes are TRBV5-8 and TRBJ1-3, with TRBD1 matching over 9 bases. The trim removed 0 bases at V and 2 bases at J, leaving 6 bases unmatched. Looked up from germline, CDR1 is SGHTS and CDR2 is YDEGEE. The CDR3 consists of 17 residues. DNA for the CDR3: TGTGCCAGCAGCTTGGGAGGGACAGGGATCCCTGGAAACACCATATATTTT. This sequence encodes CASSLGGTGIPGNTIYF.

The chain employs TRBV18 and TRBJ2-1, with 11 bases identical to TRBD2. Germline V gives CDR1 KGHSH, CDR2 LQKENI. Losses at the gene ends were 3 bases for V and 7 bases for J; bases not matched to a gene: 5. This CDR3 has 15 residues. CDR3: CASSPIAGGGNEQFF. The CDR3 region has the DNA TGTGCCAGCTCACCGATAGCGGGAGGGGGGAATGAGCAGTTCTTC.

J is TRBJ2-7 and V is TRBV14; 12 bases agree with TRBD2. Unmatched junction bases numbered 12, after V lost 4 bases and J lost 5 bases. Germline V gene data show CDR1 as SGHDN and CDR2 as FVKESK. The CDR3 is 17 residues long. The CDR3 reads CASSRDGLAGIFNEQYF. CDR3 bases: TGTGCCAGCAGCCGGGATGGACTAGCGGGAATATTCAACGAGCAGTACTTC. The whole variable domain, filled in from reference TRBV14 and TRBJ2-7, reads EAGVTQFPSHSVIEKGQTVTLRCDPISGHDNLYWYRRVMGKEIKFLLHFVKESKQDESGMPNNRFLAERTGGTYSTLKVQPAELEDSGVYFCASSRDGLAGIFNEQYFGPGTRLTVT.

The chain has TRBV20-1 and TRBJ2-7; 10 bases fit TRBD2. After removal of 3 bases from V and 3 bases from J, the junction contained 5 bases not matched to a gene. This CDR3 has 14 amino acids. The germline V gene has CDR1 DFQATT and CDR2 SNEGSKA (reference sequence). CDR3 in amino acids: CSASRLAGVYEQYF. The CDR3 nucleotides are TGCAGTGCTAGTAGGCTAGCGGGAGTCTACGAGCAGTACTTC.

The chain uses TRBV19 and TRBJ1-3; 9 positions match TRBD1. Germline CDR1 is LNHDA and CDR2 is SQIVND (reference sequence). CDR3 length: 16 amino acids. V gave up 6 bases and J gave up 4 bases; unmatched junction bases: 10. Here the CDR3 reads CASRTGTGSAGNTIYF. The CDR3 nucleotides read TGTGCCAGTAGGACCGGGACAGGGTCGGCAGGAAACACCATATATTTT.

The rearrangement links TRBV7-2 to TRBJ2-3; the D gene is possibly TRBD2 (5 bases). V was cut by 1 base and J by 2 bases, with 16 bases left in between. Germline values: CDR1 SGHTA, CDR2 FQGNSA. CDR3 size: 17 residues. In DNA form, the CDR3 reads TGTGCCAGCAGCTTAGGCGTTCGAGCGGCTTCCACAGATACGCAGTATTTT. As protein: CASSLGVRAASTDTQYF.

The chain employs TRBV27 and TRBJ2-7, with 10 bases identical to TRBD1. J was trimmed by 3 bases and V by 0 bases; bases with no gene match: 11. Germline V lookup: CDR1 MNHEY, CDR2 SMNVEV (reference sequence). The CDR3 runs 18 residues. CDR3 sequence reads: CASSLSGDRGSMVYEQYF. The CDR3 DNA reads TGTGCCAGCAGTTTATCAGGGGACAGGGGCTCTATGGTCTACGAGCAGTACTTC.

V gene TRBV11-1 combines with J gene TRBJ1-1; no definite D call. The CDR3 runs to 13 residues. Trimming took 0 bases from V and 3 from J, leaving 5 bases between them. In germline, CDR1 is SGHAT, CDR2 FQDESV (reference sequence). The CDR3 DNA reads as TGTGCCAGCAGCTTAGCCCCGGACACTGAAGCTTTCTTT. As protein: CASSLAPDTEAFF.

CDR3 DNA: TGTGCCAGCAGGCGGACAGGGAACTATGGCTACACCTTC. It codes for CASRRTGNYGYTF. The J gene is TRBJ1-2, the V gene TRBV27; 8 bases align to TRBD1. The V and J ends lost 6 bases and 2 bases, in that order; junction bases with no gene match: 2. The CDR3 is 13 amino acids. Germline V gene sequence: CDR1 MNHEY, CDR2 SMNVEV (reference sequence).